This T cell receptor beta chain derives from a study of cytomegalovirus exposure and HLA in healthy donors. At the level of the study: Among the approximately 430 donors who were genotyped, about 84% fell in the genetic ancestry cluster that is associated with self-reported Caucasian donors. Study-wide points: Altogether, 150 to 200 TCR beta chains were recorded as cytomegalovirus-associated.

In the PCR, 60 Vbeta and 13 Jbeta primers were used. The method was immunoSEQ multiplex PCR; TCRdb's version includes in-frame clones alone and lacks a portion of them. The sample lists roughly 90,000 clones, roughly 82% occurring once. The donors gave bone marrow, and they were healthy. In germline, CDR1 is MDHEN, CDR2 SYDVKM. The CDR3 loop spans 13 amino acids. V lost 5 bases, J lost 7 bases, and 12 bases lay in between. Concerning this clone: Its antigen is unknown.

The TCR sequence derives from a man younger than 40 in good health and CMV-seropositive. Sequencing was done on a sample of PBMCs. V gene TRBV28 combines with J gene TRBJ2-1; no firm D call. In nucleotides, the CDR3 is TGTGCCAGCAGTCTACCACTTGTTAATGAGCAGTTCTTC. Its protein product is CASSLPLVNEQFF. The variable domain in full, with the rest retrieved from reference TRBV28 and TRBJ2-1, is DVKVTQSSRYLVKRTGEKVFLECVQDMDHENMFWYRQDPGLGLRLIYFSYDVKMKEKGDIPEGYSVSREKKERFSLILESASTNQTSMYLCASSLPLVNEQFFGPGTRLTVL.